The rows below give T cell receptor beta chains drawn from one sample of a study of blood T cell repertoires in COVID-19. Assay used: immunoSEQ multiplex PCR; TCRdb lists only in-frame clones, some missing. The data contain tens of thousands of clones, around 83% of them singletons. The sample taken for sequencing was peripheral blood. The receptors shown here come from a human donor with acute or convalescent COVID-19. The donor label of this sample is uncertain. Both conserved end residues are part of each CDR3. D genes are given only for firm matches. Part of the rows lack a size; the others show once, few, many or a class for expanded clones.

j_call d_call v_call clone_size cdr3_nt cdr3_aa
TRBJ2-7 TRBD2 TRBV6-4 . TGTGCCAGCAGGTCTAGCGGGGGGGCATGCTACGAGCAGTACTTC CASRSSGGACYEQYF
TRBJ1-3 . TRBV11-2 . TGTGCCAGCAGCTTTCAGGGGTCGGGAAACACCATATATTTT CASSFQGSGNTIYF
TRBJ2-1 TRBD1 TRBV27 once TGTGCCAGCAGGGGACAGGGGCCGAGCTCCTACAATGAGCAGTTCTTC CASRGQGPSSYNEQFF
TRBJ1-2 TRBD1 TRBV28 . TGTGCCAGCAGCGGCGACAGGGTCTCGGATGGCTACACCTTC CASSGDRVSDGYTF
TRBJ2-1 . TRBV5-1 few TGCGCCAGCAGCACGGACATCAACTCCTACAATGAGCAGTTCTTC CASSTDINSYNEQFF
TRBJ1-2 . TRBV5-4 . TGTGCCAGCAGCCCATCGGGGGGCTTCTATGGCTACACCTTC CASSPSGGFYGYTF
TRBJ1-1 TRBD1 TRBV11-3 . TGTGCCAGCAGCTTAGTCAGGGGGCAAAACACTGAAGCTTTCTTT CASSLVRGQNTEAFF
TRBJ2-1 TRBD2 TRBV4-1 . TGCGCCAGCAGCCAATCGGGACTAGCGGGGGTTAACAATGAGCAGTTCTTC CASSQSGLAGVNNEQFF
TRBJ1-6 . TRBV6-1 . TGTGCCAGCAGTGAATCTCTGGACAGTGGTTTTTCACCCCTCCACTTT CASSESLDSGFSPLHF
TRBJ2-3 TRBD2 TRBV20-1 . TGCAGTGCTAGTAGCGGGATATTGACAGATACGCAGTATTTT CSASSGILTDTQYF
TRBJ1-1 . TRBV9 . TGTGCCAGCAGCCCCCCCCGGGGGAACACTGAAGCTTTCTTT CASSPPRGNTEAFF
TRBJ2-5 . TRBV10-3 . TGTGCCATCAGTGAGTCAACAGGACAAGAGACCCAGTACTTC CAISESTGQETQYF
TRBJ2-3 . TRBV30 . TGTGCCTGGAGTGTCGGCCAGAGCGTCACAGATACGCAGTATTTT CAWSVGQSVTDTQYF
TRBJ1-1 TRBD1 TRBV24-1 . TGTGCCACCAGTGACCATCCGACAGGGGGGATTGTTGAAGCTTTCTTT CATSDHPTGGIVEAFF
TRBJ2-5 . TRBV11-2 once TGTGCCAGCAGCCCTGGGGGCGGGGAGACCCAGTACTTC CASSPGGGETQYF
TRBJ2-1 TRBD2 TRBV7-2 . TGTGCCAGCAGCCCACCGGGACTAGCGGCCAATGAGCAGTTCTTC CASSPPGLAANEQFF
TRBJ2-4 . TRBV5-6 . TGTGCCAGCAGCCATCTAACGGGGGTAGCCAAAAACATTCAGTACTTC CASSHLTGVAKNIQYF
TRBJ1-5 TRBD1 TRBV5-4 . TGTGCCAGCAGCTTGCTAAAGGGAGACAGGGTCCACCAGCCCCAGCATTTT CASSLLKGDRVHQPQHF
TRBJ1-2 . TRBV27 . TGTGCCAGCAGCCCGGGGGGGAATTCGAACTATGGCTACACCTTC CASSPGGNSNYGYTF
TRBJ1-1 TRBD1 TRBV5-1 . TGCGCCAGCAGACCTGACAGGGGCATGAACACTGAAGCTTTCTTT CASRPDRGMNTEAFF
TRBJ2-3 TRBD2 TRBV13 . TGTGCCAGCAGCTTAAGCCTAGCGGGGCCCAGCACAGATACGCAGTATTTT CASSLSLAGPSTDTQYF
TRBJ2-3 . TRBV4-1 . TGCGCCAGCAGCCAAGAATGGGCCACAGATACGCAGTATTTT CASSQEWATDTQYF
TRBJ2-5 TRBD2 TRBV19 . TGTGCCAGCGGGGGGGCGAGGGGGACCCAGTACTTC CASGGARGTQYF
TRBJ1-1 . TRBV2 . TGTGCCAGCAGGGCTCAGAACACTGAAGCTTTCTTT CASRAQNTEAFF
TRBJ1-1 . TRBV7-2 . TGTGCCAGCAGCTACAGGGCACACACTGAAGCTTTCTTT CASSYRAHTEAFF
TRBJ2-7 TRBD2 TRBV27 . TGTGCCAGCAGTTTCAGCGGGAGGGCCTACGAGCAGTACTTC CASSFSGRAYEQYF
TRBJ1-3 TRBD1 TRBV6-2/TRBV6-3 . TGTGCCAGCAGTTATGGAGGGGGCGCTGGAAACACCATATATTTT CASSYGGGAGNTIYF
TRBJ1-3 TRBD1 TRBV11-2 . TGTGCCAGCAGCCCGAATGACAGGGATTGGAACACCATATATTTT CASSPNDRDWNTIYF
TRBJ1-6 TRBD1 TRBV10-3 . TGTGCCATCAGTCCTACCGGGACAGTTCATTCACCCCTCCACTTT CAISPTGTVHSPLHF
TRBJ2-1 . TRBV6-4 . TGTGCCAGCAGTGCAAGGAGTAGTACCCTTACAAATGAGCAGTTCTTC CASSARSSTLTNEQFF
TRBJ1-2 TRBD1 TRBV18 . TGTGCCAGTTCAATTGGGACAGGGGACTATGGCTACACCTTC CASSIGTGDYGYTF
TRBJ1-5 . TRBV30 once TGTGCCTCTGGACAGAGCAATCAGCCCCAGCATTTT CASGQSNQPQHF
TRBJ1-5 . TRBV9 . TGTGCCAGCAGCTCGTGGGGTGGCGGGCAGCCCCAGCATTTT CASSSWGGGQPQHF
TRBJ1-2 . TRBV11-3 once TGTGCCAGCAGCCCCTTCCGGGACACCCGATATGGCTACACCTTC CASSPFRDTRYGYTF
TRBJ2-7 . TRBV7-8 . TGTGCCAGCAGCTCTACGGGATCCTACGAGCAGTACTTC CASSSTGSYEQYF
TRBJ2-5 TRBD2 TRBV30 . TGTGCCTGGAGAAGGTTGGGAACTAGCGGGGGCCACGGGGAAGAGACCCAGTACTTC CAWRRLGTSGGHGEETQYF
TRBJ2-7 TRBD1 TRBV18 . TGTGCCAGCTCACAGACACTCAGGGGGTCCTACGAGCAGTACTTC CASSQTLRGSYEQYF
TRBJ2-3 . TRBV6-5 . TGTGCCAGCAGTCGACTAGGGGTACTCACAGATACGCAGTATTTT CASSRLGVLTDTQYF
TRBJ2-7 . TRBV11-2 . TGTGCCAGCACCGTGGACAGAAGCTACGAGCAGTACTTC CASTVDRSYEQYF
TRBJ1-1 . TRBV6-6 . TGTGCCAGCAGTTACTTACAGGGCTCTGAAGCTTTCTTT CASSYLQGSEAFF
TRBJ1-1 TRBD1 TRBV5-1 . TGCGCCAGCAGCCCGGGGACAGGGACGAACACTGAAGCTTTCTTT CASSPGTGTNTEAFF
TRBJ1-1 . TRBV7-9 . TGTGCCAGCAGCTTATCGGGATATGTCCGGGCAGATACTGAAGCTTTCTTT CASSLSGYVRADTEAFF
TRBJ2-7 . TRBV11-2 . TGTGCCAGCAGCTTGGGGCGGTCAAGCTCCTACGAGCAGTACTTC CASSLGRSSSYEQYF
TRBJ2-1 . TRBV7-3 few TGTGCCAGCAGCTTAAACGACGGGAGTTCCTACAATGAGCAGTTCTTC CASSLNDGSSYNEQFF
TRBJ2-1 . TRBV6-5 . TGTGCCACCACGTACGTAGATGAGCAGTTCTTC CATTYVDEQFF
TRBJ2-7 . TRBV7-2 few TGTGCCAGCAGCTTAGGCCCCACCCGGGACTACGAGCAGTACTTC CASSLGPTRDYEQYF
TRBJ2-5 . TRBV6-2/TRBV6-3 few TGTGCCAGCAGTTACCCATTGAGGGTCGGGCAAGAGACCCAGTACTTC CASSYPLRVGQETQYF
TRBJ2-2 . TRBV30 . TGTGCCTGGAGTACCTCGAGGTCACCGTGGATAAGAACCGGGGAGCTGTTTTTT CAWSTSRSPWIRTGELFF
TRBJ2-7 . TRBV19 . TGTGCCAGTATGGAGGGGGGGCGCGGTGGAGAAAAGCAGTACTTC CASMEGGRGGEKQYF
TRBJ1-3 . TRBV5-6 few TGTGCCGGCCCCGGGGGATCCGGAAACACCATATATTTT CAGPGGSGNTIYF
TRBJ1-5 . TRBV7-8 . TGTGCCAGCAGCCCTCCGGGACTAGGCTTGGGTTCCCAGCATTTT CASSPPGLGLGSQHF
TRBJ2-1 . TRBV6-2/TRBV6-3 . TGTGCCAGCAGTTCAGCCGGGACTGCCTACAATGAGCAGTTCTTC CASSSAGTAYNEQFF
TRBJ2-5 TRBD1 TRBV5-1 . TGCGCCAGCAATGACAGGGTGGTAGGAGAGACCCAGTACTTC CASNDRVVGETQYF
TRBJ1-2 . TRBV7-8 once TGTGCCAGCGCAAGGGAGGGTGGACGCGGGGGCTACACCTTC CASAREGGRGGYTF
TRBJ2-1 TRBD1 TRBV5-1 . TGCGCCAGCAGCACGACGACAGGGGGTAATGAGCAGTTCTTC CASSTTTGGNEQFF